Shown below are 17 T cell receptor beta chains from a single sample sequenced in a study of CD8 T cells in Susac syndrome. The authors reverse transcribed about 0.45 to 1 ug RNA with random hexamers. TCRdb called the immunoSEQ multiplex PCR reads again in MiXCR, with one record for every CDR3 protein. Of a few hundred thousand distinct CDR3 sequences listed, 80% to 95% were seen once; the top ten hold roughly 0.13%. Sequenced input: CD8+ T cells from PBMCs. The receptors derive from a human donor with multiple sclerosis.

This chain's CDR3 is CASSPNGAPLVYF. CDR3 in DNA: TGTGCCAGCAGCCCTAATGGGGCGCCACTCGTGTACTTC. V and J are TRBV3-1 and TRBJ2-4; weak D call: TRBD1 (5 bases). Trimming pared 4 bases from V and 15 bases from J, leaving 19 bases between. Germline CDR1 and CDR2: LGHDT and YNNKEL (reference sequence). The CDR3 is 13 residues long.

The V gene is TRBV12-3 or TRBV12-4, the J gene TRBJ1-6; 7 nucleotides align to TRBD1. The CDR3 is 14 amino acids. V lost 5 bases to trimming and J lost 8 bases; unmatched junction nucleotides: 6. This CDR3 is CASSPTGADSPLHF. The CDR3 bases are TGTGCCAGCAGTCCCACAGGGGCGGATTCACCCCTCCACTTT.

V gene TRBV19 combines with J gene TRBJ1-1, with a tentative D call TRBD1 (6 bases). V shed 4 bases and J shed 4 bases, with 10 bases lying between them. The CDR3 has 13 residues. Germline V gene sequence: CDR1 LNHDA, CDR2 SQIVND (reference sequence). The CDR3 DNA sequence: TGTGCCAGTAGTAAGGCAGGGGCCACTGAAGCTTTCTTT. Protein: CASSKAGATEAFF.

V usage is TRBV7-9 and J usage is TRBJ2-1; possible D gene TRBD2, 6 bases. Between the trimmed V and J ends, which lost 5 bases and 0 bases, there was a span of 11 bases. Germline assignment: CDR1 SEHNR and CDR2 FQNEAQ (reference sequence). The CDR3 is 15 residues long. CDR3 bases: TGTGCCAGCAGCGACGACGGGGGCTCCTACAATGAGCAGTTCTTC. Residues: CASSDDGGSYNEQFF.

This clonotype has only one observation. This chain links TRBV19 with TRBJ2-7; 10 bases align to TRBD1. With V trimmed by 3 bases and J by 3 bases, 11 bases remained unmatched. Per the germline V gene, CDR1 is LNHDA and CDR2 is SQIVND (reference sequence). The CDR3 loop spans 17 amino acids. The CDR3 reads CASSMVAPGTGDYEQYF. The CDR3 nucleotides read TGTGCCAGTAGTATGGTGGCCCCCGGGACAGGGGACTACGAGCAGTACTTC.

The genes are TRBV6-4 and TRBJ1-5; D is unclear. Germline CDR1 reads MRHNA; CDR2 reads SNTAGT. This CDR3 is 14 amino acids long. V was clipped by 5 bases and J by 2 bases, with 10 bases between them. CDR3 nucleotides: TGTGCCAGCAGTCCTACAAGTCGCAATCAGCCCCAGCATTTT. Amino acids: CASSPTSRNQPQHF.

V gene TRBV3-1 combines with J gene TRBJ2-4, with 7 bases that match TRBD1. CDR1 is LGHDT, CDR2 YNNKEL, per germline (reference sequence). After removal of 3 bases from V and 3 bases from J, the junction contained 5 bases not matched to a gene. This CDR3 is built from 15 residues. The chain's CDR3 is CASSQSRQGKNIQYF. CDR3 sequence (DNA): TGTGCCAGCAGCCAGTCCCGACAGGGCAAAAACATTCAGTACTTC.

The V and J genes are TRBV7-2 and TRBJ2-1; no definite D call. Between the trimmed V and J ends, which lost 2 bases and 4 bases, there was a span of 15 bases. Germline CDR1 SGHTA, CDR2 FQGNSA. This CDR3 has 16 amino acids. Here the CDR3 reads CASSLYVAGPYNEQFF. The DNA for the CDR3 is TGTGCCAGCAGCTTATATGTGGCAGGCCCTTACAATGAGCAGTTCTTC.

V and J are TRBV30 and TRBJ2-3, with D perhaps matching TRBD2 (6 bases). The V end lost 7 bases, the J end lost 2 bases, and 19 bases lay between the germline ends. From germline, CDR1 is GTSNPN and CDR2 SVGIG (reference sequence). The CDR3 sequence is 15 residues long. CDR3 sequence: CAYSWVGGTTDTQYF. CDR3 nucleotide sequence: TGTGCCTACTCCTGGGTCGGCGGGACCACAGATACGCAGTATTTT.

The chain couples TRBV27 to TRBJ1-2; 8 nucleotides agree with TRBD1. J lost 9 bases, V lost 8 bases, and 8 bases had no gene match. This CDR3 region has 12 residues. CDR1 and CDR2 from the germline V gene are MNHEY and SMNVEV (reference sequence). DNA for the CDR3: TGTGCCAGCTGGGGACAGGCCGGACGCTACACCTTC. It yields the protein CASWGQAGRYTF.

The CDR3 is CASSEEAGAYNEQFF. The CDR3 DNA follows: TGTGCCAGCAGTGAAGAGGCGGGGGCCTACAATGAGCAGTTCTTC. This chain joins TRBV6-1 and TRBJ2-1; 7 nucleotides line up with TRBD2. The germline CDR1 and CDR2 sequences are MNHNS and SASEGT. This CDR3 contains 15 residues. V dropped 1 base and J dropped 2; count of bases not matched to a gene: 2.

The rearrangement joins TRBV5-4 to TRBJ2-3; 8 bases fit TRBD2. Trimming cost V 3 bases and J 4 bases; bases outside gene matches: 10. Germline V CDR1 and CDR2: SGHNT, YYREEE (reference sequence). CDR3 length: 16 amino acids. The CDR3 DNA sequence: TGTGCCAGCAGCTCCCCAACTAGCGGTACAGCAGATACGCAGTATTTT. It is translated as CASSSPTSGTADTQYF.

The chain combines TRBV5-4 with TRBJ2-4; TRBD2 matches at 7 bases. The J segment lost 9 bases and the V segment lost 0 bases, leaving 15 bases of the junction unmatched. CDR1 is SGHNT, CDR2 YYREEE, per germline (reference sequence). The CDR3 extends over 17 amino acids. This chain's CDR3 is CASSLDSSGTSAGIQYF. CDR3 bases: TGTGCCAGCAGCTTGGATTCTAGCGGAACATCAGCGGGCATTCAGTACTTC.

V is TRBV5-1 and J is TRBJ2-7; D perhaps matches TRBD2 (5 bases). The CDR3 is made up of 14 amino acids. Per the germline V gene, CDR1 is SGHRS and CDR2 is YFSETQ. The V end was cut by 0 bases, the J end by 6 bases, with 13 bases between. CDR3 bases: TGCGCCAGCAGCTTGGATGGGGTTGAGGGCGAGCAGTACTTC. This gives the protein CASSLDGVEGEQYF.

This clonotype was counted once. The genes are TRBV3-1 and TRBJ2-4; D gene ambiguous. Trimming removed 2 bases at V and 6 bases at J, with 14 bases between. CDR1 is LGHDT and CDR2 is YNNKEL in the germline V gene (reference sequence). There are 15 residues in the CDR3. Here the CDR3 DNA reads TGTGCCAGCAGCCAATTGCTTTTCGGCACAAACATTCAGTACTTC. It codes for CASSQLLFGTNIQYF.

The rearrangement links TRBV4-3 to TRBJ2-7, with 8 positions matching TRBD2. Germline V gene data show CDR1 as LGHNA and CDR2 as YSLEER. V shed 0 bases and J 0 bases; nucleotides not matched to a gene: 13. The CDR3 covers 19 residues. CDR3 region: CASSQDRGLAGSSSYEQYF. For the CDR3, the DNA is TGCGCCAGCAGCCAAGATCGTGGACTAGCAGGCTCAAGCTCCTACGAGCAGTACTTC.

V is TRBV5-4 and J is TRBJ2-5; D is possibly TRBD1 (6 bases). In germline, CDR1 is SGHNT, CDR2 YYREEE (reference sequence). V was shortened by 3 bases and J by 0 bases, with 12 bases between the two germline ends. This CDR3 is built from 15 residues. The DNA of the CDR3 is TGTGCCAGCAGCTCGCTTACAGGGAACCAAGAGACCCAGTACTTC. It translates to CASSSLTGNQETQYF.